The 3 T cell receptor beta chains below come from one sample, sequenced in a study of T cells in Graves' hyperthyroidism and ophthalmopathy. Amplification yielded TCR beta CDR3 regions, with RNA transcripts as the source. HTBI primers were used for first-round RT-PCR of the TCR CDR3. Each CDR3 protein gets one entry after TCRdb re-called the multiplex PCR reads with MiXCR. Of 660,000 or so distinct CDR3 sequences in the sample, about 45% were seen once. Source material: peripheral blood or thyroid tissue (not recorded which). These receptors all stem from an adult man with Graves' disease, either hyperthyroidism or ophthalmopathy (not recorded which).

The V and J genes are TRBV10-1 and TRBJ2-7; 7 nucleotides align to TRBD2. The V segment lost 6 bases and the J segment 3 bases; nucleotides outside the gene matches: 2. The CDR3 sequence is 12 residues long. CDR1 is WNHNN, CDR2 SYGVQD, per germline (reference sequence). The CDR3 sequence: CASRGGNYEQYF. Written as DNA, the CDR3 is TGCGCCAGCAGGGGGGGGAACTACGAGCAGTACTTC.

This clonotype has ten or more counts. V usage is TRBV7-6 and J usage is TRBJ1-1; D perhaps matches TRBD1 (6 bases). There are 16 residues in the CDR3. The germline gives CDR1 SGHVS, CDR2 FNYEAQ. Trimming took 1 base from V and 4 from J, leaving 16 bases between them. CDR3 sequence reads: CASSLGQGWATTEAFF. In DNA, the CDR3 is TGTGCCAGCAGCTTAGGCCAGGGGTGGGCGACCACTGAAGCTTTCTTT.

This clonotype was counted between two and nine times. The gene calls are TRBV2 and TRBJ1-6, with 7 bases aligning to TRBD1. The CDR3 loop spans 19 amino acids. From germline, CDR1 is SNHLY and CDR2 FYNNEI. Trimming cost V 1 base and J 3 bases; bases outside gene matches: 12. CDR3 coding DNA: TGTGCCAGCAGTGAAGAGGGACAGCTCGCCGGGTTCTATAATTCACCCCTCCACTTT. This translates into CASSEEGQLAGFYNSPLHF.